The clone carrying this T cell receptor beta chain was counted at least ten times. The sample comes from a study of T-cell memory formation after mild COVID-19. TCRdb reprocessed the 5' RACE reads with MiXCR, giving one entry per CDR3 protein. The data hold approximately 40,000 distinct CDR3 sequences, with about an eighth observed a single time. The sample comprised PBMCs or a T cell subset sorted from them (not recorded which). This clonotype originated in a man between 18 and 35 years old who had mild COVID-19 (a few samples of this study predate the infection). Cell type and time point are not known.

The CDR3 loop is CASSLAATGSDTQYF. The CDR3 bases are TGCGCCAGCAGCTTGGCTGCGACAGGGTCAGATACGCAGTATTTT. The chain links TRBV5-1 to TRBJ2-3, with 7 bases matching TRBD1. V lost 0 bases to trimming and J lost 4 bases; unmatched junction nucleotides: 5. Germline V gene data show CDR1 as SGHRS and CDR2 as YFSETQ. CDR3 size: 15 residues.